The text below deals with one TCR beta chain. This sample was included in a study of cytomegalovirus exposure and HLA in healthy donors. Losses at the gene ends were 1 base for V and 5 bases for J; bases not matched to a gene: 8. Germline CDR1 is SEHNR and CDR2 is FQNEAQ (reference sequence). The CDR3 covers 15 residues. The 120-subject validation cohort, separate from the approximately 670-subject first cohort, included the donors. The data were produced by immunoSEQ multiplex PCR, yet TCRdb's version contains in-frame clones alone and is incomplete. Of approximately 65,000 clones in the sample, over 80% were seen once.

Sequenced: PBMCs. This chain links TRBV7-9 with TRBJ2-7; 7 bases are shared with TRBD1. This TCR was sampled from a man aged 18-30 years in good health and CMV-seronegative. The CDR3 DNA follows: TGTGCCAGCAGCTTAGAGGGGGCTTTCTGGCACGAGCAGTACTTC. This translates into CASSLEGAFWHEQYF.